The rows below give T cell receptor beta chains drawn from one sample of a study of blood T cell repertoires in COVID-19. Measured with immunoSEQ multiplex PCR; TCRdb has only the in-frame clones, and not every one. Here the sample spans about 140,000 clones, around 73% being singletons. The source material was peripheral blood. Receptors originate from a woman between 45 and 65 years old with active or convalescent COVID-19. The CDR3 runs from the conserved cysteine through the conserved F or W. D genes are given only for firm matches. Rows may omit the clone size; those that give it use once, few, many or a size class.

d_gene	v_gene	j_gene	abundance	CDR3nt	CDR3aa
TRBD1	TRBV7-2	TRBJ1-5	.	TGTGCCAGCAGCCCCCGGACAGGGGATCAGCCCCAGCATTTT	CASSPRTGDQPQHF
.	TRBV14	TRBJ1-2	.	TGTGCCAGCAGCCACCCCTACAACTATGGCTACACCTTC	CASSHPYNYGYTF
.	TRBV20-1	TRBJ1-5	once	TGCAGTGCTAGTACAGGGTCGCGGGATCAGCCCCAGCATTTT	CSASTGSRDQPQHF
.	TRBV7-2	TRBJ1-6	.	TGTGCCAGCAGCTTATACAGGTTGGCTTCACCCCTCCACTTT	CASSLYRLASPLHF
.	TRBV7-3	TRBJ2-6	.	TGTGCCAGCAGCCCGTCCCCTAGCTCTGGGGCCAACGTCCTGACTTTC	CASSPSPSSGANVLTF
TRBD1	TRBV19	TRBJ2-6	.	TGTGCCAGTAGTGCCCGACAGGGAGAGATGTCTGGGGCCAACGTCCTGACTTTC	CASSARQGEMSGANVLTF
.	TRBV4-3	TRBJ1-6	.	TGCGCCAGCAGCTCATTCGGACAGCTTAATTCACCCCTCCACTTT	CASSSFGQLNSPLHF
TRBD1	TRBV2	TRBJ1-5	once	TGTGCCAGCAGTGTGGGGGGACCAGGGGGATTAAATCAGCCCCAGCATTTT	CASSVGGPGGLNQPQHF
.	TRBV14	TRBJ1-2	.	TGTGCCAGCAGCCAAGCACAGGGCCGTGGCTACACCTTC	CASSQAQGRGYTF
.	TRBV4-2	TRBJ1-6	.	TGTGCCAGCAGCCAAGATCGTCCTTCGCCCCTCCACTTT	CASSQDRPSPLHF
TRBD1	TRBV9	TRBJ2-7	.	TGTGCCAGCAGCCCTCGACAGGGGGCGATCGAGCAGTACTTC	CASSPRQGAIEQYF
TRBD2	TRBV9	TRBJ2-1	few	TGTGCCTCGAACCCTAGCGGGAGTCCCAATGAGCAGTTCTTC	CASNPSGSPNEQFF
.	TRBV28	TRBJ2-7	.	TGTGCCAGCAGTTCGCGGCAGGGTTCTGCTTTAGGTTACTACGAGCAGTACTTC	CASSSRQGSALGYYEQYF
.	TRBV6-1	TRBJ1-2	.	TGTGCCAGCAGTGACCATGACTATGGCTACACCTTC	CASSDHDYGYTF
TRBD2	TRBV7-2	TRBJ2-1	once	TGTGCCAGCAGCTTGACGGGGGGGCTTAGTGAGCAGTTCTTC	CASSLTGGLSEQFF
.	TRBV27	TRBJ1-3	.	TGTGCCAGCAGTCCTGGCCAAGGGGTGTCTGGAAACACCATATATTTT	CASSPGQGVSGNTIYF
TRBD1	TRBV5-8	TRBJ1-1	.	TGTGCCAGCACTGCGAACAGGGGGCTCGACGCTTTCTTT	CASTANRGLDAFF
TRBD1	TRBV14	TRBJ2-5	.	TGTGCCAGCAGCCAGACGACAGGGGGCAAAGAGACCCAGTACTTC	CASSQTTGGKETQYF